This T cell receptor beta chain was identified in a study of blood T cell repertoires in COVID-19. As for the study in general: The study drew acute and convalescent COVID-19 samples from the United States, Italy and Spain.

Clones were read by immunoSEQ multiplex PCR, and TCRdb kept only the in-frame ones, dropping some. The sample carries approximately 200,000 clones, roughly 86% recorded once. The sequence derives from a woman aged 30 to 39 with active or convalescent COVID-19. The material sequenced was peripheral blood.

The CDR3 DNA follows: TGTGCCACCAGCAGAGATAACGGGGGAACTGAAGCTTTCTTT. It is translated as CATSRDNGGTEAFF. V is TRBV15 and J is TRBJ1-1, with a possible D match to TRBD1 (5 bases). Germline V gene lookup returns CDR1 LNHNV and CDR2 YYDKDF (reference sequence). The CDR3 is made up of 14 amino acids. Trimming left V 0 bases short and J 5 bases short, with 10 bases between.